These 27 T cell receptor beta chains originate from one sample sequenced in a study of control samples from healthy donors and cancer patients. Sequenced by immunoSEQ multiplex PCR; TCRdb stores in-frame clones only, minus some. The repertoire has about 130,000 clones, around 92% of them found once; the top ten carry over 2%. The specimen was blood. The receptors come from a woman aged 45-60 years in good health.

This chain connects TRBV10-1 to TRBJ2-3, with TRBD2 matching over 8 bases. Germline V gene lookup returns CDR1 WNHNN and CDR2 SYGVQD (reference sequence). V shed 3 bases and J 0 bases; nucleotides not matched to a gene: 5. The CDR3 is 16 residues long. The CDR3 DNA sequence: TGCGCCAGCAGTGAAGGGAGCGGGGGTAGCACAGATACGCAGTATTTT. Protein sequence: CASSEGSGGSTDTQYF.

CDR3 residues: CASSSHPYDRVNSPLHF. CDR3 nucleotides: TGTGCCAGCAGCTCCCACCCATACGACAGGGTTAATTCACCCCTCCACTTT. The chain joins TRBV13 to TRBJ1-6, with TRBD1 matching 7 bases. Trimming at V came to 4 bases and at J to 6 bases, leaving 12 bases not matched to a gene. The germline gives CDR1 PRHDT, CDR2 FYEKMQ (reference sequence). This CDR3 has 17 residues.

The V gene is TRBV5-1, the J gene TRBJ2-5; TRBD1 might be the D (5 bases). Trimming took 4 bases from V and 2 from J, leaving 18 bases between them. This CDR3 comprises 16 residues. Germline V gene data show CDR1 as SGHRS and CDR2 as YFSETQ. The DNA of the CDR3 is TGCGCCAGCAGCGGGGCCGGTATCTGGGGACAAGAGACCCAGTACTTC. The encoded protein is CASSGAGIWGQETQYF.

The chain links TRBV14 to TRBJ2-7; 10 bases are a match to TRBD1. This CDR3 has 15 residues. V was clipped by 1 base and J by 2 bases; unmatched bases: 2. Looked up from germline, CDR1 is SGHDN and CDR2 is FVKESK. CDR3 in amino acids: CASSQGDRGTYEQYF. The CDR3 DNA reads TGTGCCAGCAGCCAAGGGGACAGGGGCACCTACGAGCAGTACTTC.

This chain links TRBV24-1 with TRBJ1-2, with a tentative D call TRBD1 (5 bases). CDR1 and CDR2 from the germline V gene are KGHDR and SFDVKD. V lost 6 bases and J 5 bases, leaving 15 bases between the germline ends. This CDR3 comprises 14 residues. The CDR3: CATSLSGPVYGYTF. The CDR3, as DNA: TGTGCCACCAGTCTCTCGGGGCCCGTATATGGCTACACCTTC.

This chain connects TRBV6-4 to TRBJ2-1; tentative D call: TRBD2 (5 bases). This CDR3 is built from 13 residues. CDR1 and CDR2 from the germline V gene are MRHNA and SNTAGT. Trimming took 7 bases from V and 6 from J, leaving 13 bases between them. DNA for the CDR3: TGTGCCAGCAATGAGGGTAGCTCCAATGAGCAGTTCTTC. It codes for CASNEGSSNEQFF.

The V gene is TRBV2, the J gene TRBJ2-7; D gene uncertain. The germline gives CDR1 SNHLY, CDR2 FYNNEI. The CDR3 extends over 14 amino acids. V shed 0 bases and J shed 6 bases, with 12 bases lying between them. This CDR3 reads CASSEASLGSEQYF. CDR3 bases: TGTGCCAGCAGTGAAGCGTCTTTGGGATCCGAGCAGTACTTC.

The chain has TRBV6-5 and TRBJ1-1; D may be TRBD1 (5 bases). The germline CDR1 and CDR2 sequences are MNHEY and SVGAGI. This CDR3 comprises 14 residues. V was shortened by 2 bases and J by 4 bases, with 11 bases between the two germline ends. CDR3 protein: CASSYPGLSTEAFF. The CDR3 DNA sequence: TGTGCCAGCAGTTACCCGGGACTGAGCACTGAAGCTTTCTTT.

The chain uses TRBV30 and TRBJ1-6, with TRBD1 identical over 10 bases. From germline, CDR1 is GTSNPN and CDR2 SVGIG (reference sequence). V lost 3 bases to trimming and J lost 4 bases; unmatched junction nucleotides: 0. CDR3 size: 14 residues. In DNA, the CDR3 is TGTGCCTGGAGGGACAGGGGGTATAATTCACCCCTCCACTTT. Translating it yields CAWRDRGYNSPLHF.

This clone was found once. The chain uses TRBV5-1 and TRBJ2-3, with TRBD1 matching over 7 bases. This CDR3 region has 13 residues. V dropped 5 bases and J dropped 4; count of bases not matched to a gene: 4. Germline CDR1 and CDR2: SGHRS and YFSETQ. The CDR3 sequence: CASRQGSPDTQYF. The CDR3 DNA reads TGCGCCAGCAGACAGGGGTCCCCAGATACGCAGTATTTT.

V gene TRBV19 combines with J gene TRBJ1-2; a weak D match, TRBD1 (5 bases). CDR3 length: 16 amino acids. Trimming took off 1 base at V and 0 bases at J, with 12 bases between the two ends. Germline assignment: CDR1 LNHDA and CDR2 SQIVND (reference sequence). This CDR3 reads CASSIGPPGANYGYTF. The CDR3 nucleotides are TGTGCCAGTAGTATAGGACCTCCGGGGGCTAACTATGGCTACACCTTC.

J is TRBJ2-6 and V is TRBV18; D gene uncertain. Germline lookup yields CDR1 KGHSH and CDR2 LQKENI. The V gene lost 3 bases and the J gene lost 0 bases, with 12 bases spanning the gap. There are 17 residues in the CDR3. CDR3 bases: TGTGCCAGCTCACCCTTCTCGGGCTTCTCTGGGGCCAACGTCCTGACTTTC. Its translation is CASSPFSGFSGANVLTF.

V gene TRBV19 combines with J gene TRBJ1-2, with 8 bases that match TRBD1. The trim removed 9 bases at V and 1 base at J, leaving 13 bases unmatched. The CDR3 loop spans 16 amino acids. Germline values: CDR1 LNHDA, CDR2 SQIVND (reference sequence). This CDR3 reads CASKDYGQGGNYGYTF. For the CDR3, the DNA is TGTGCCAGCAAAGATTATGGACAGGGAGGTAACTATGGCTACACCTTC.

The chain carries TRBV27 and TRBJ2-2, with 11 bases that match TRBD1. The junction had 13 bases not matched to a gene; V was cut back by 6 bases and J by 7 bases. Germline V gene data show CDR1 as MNHEY and CDR2 as SMNVEV (reference sequence). The CDR3 has 17 amino acids. CDR3 sequence reads: CASSYRSMGQGVGELFF. The CDR3 DNA sequence: TGTGCCAGCAGCTATCGATCCATGGGACAGGGGGTCGGGGAGCTGTTTTTT.

V usage is TRBV27 and J usage is TRBJ2-7; TRBD1 aligns across 11 bases. Germline CDR1 is MNHEY and CDR2 is SMNVEV (reference sequence). Trimming took 3 bases from V and 5 from J; bases not matched to a gene: 6. The CDR3 runs to 15 residues. CDR3 in amino acids: CASSFGTGGMNEQYF. CDR3 coding DNA: TGTGCCAGCAGTTTCGGGACAGGGGGAATGAACGAGCAGTACTTC.

The chain links TRBV10-3 to TRBJ2-2; D possibly uses TRBD1 or TRBD2 (6 bases each). Germline V lookup: CDR1 ENHRY, CDR2 SYGVKD. The CDR3 sequence is 16 residues long. Between the trimmed V and J ends, which lost 6 bases and 3 bases, there was a span of 17 bases. Written as DNA, the CDR3 is TGTGCCATCAGAGATGGAGGGGGGATGGACACCGGGGAGCTGTTTTTT. Protein sequence: CAIRDGGGMDTGELFF.

The chain has TRBV11-2 and TRBJ2-1; TRBD2 agrees at 13 bases. V lost 4 bases, J lost 4 bases, and 1 base stayed unmatched. There are 15 residues in the CDR3. Germline values: CDR1 SGHAT, CDR2 FQNNGV. The CDR3 here is CASSWGLAGYNEQFF. DNA of the CDR3: TGTGCCAGCAGCTGGGGACTAGCGGGATACAATGAGCAGTTCTTC.

The chain couples TRBV6-1 to TRBJ1-4; D remains ambiguous. The CDR3 runs 18 residues. Germline-derived CDR1 and CDR2 are MNHNS and SASEGT. Trimming shortened V by 1 base and J by 8 bases, and 23 bases separated the two germline ends. This chain's CDR3 is CASSEEFGLGRGLEKLFF. CDR3 coding DNA: TGTGCCAGCAGTGAAGAATTTGGGTTGGGCAGAGGTCTCGAAAAACTGTTTTTT.

This sequence joins TRBV7-2 and TRBJ1-1; D not certain. V was clipped by 0 bases and J by 0 bases, with 11 bases between them. CDR1 is SGHTA, CDR2 FQGNSA, per germline. The CDR3 loop spans 16 amino acids. CDR3 in amino acids: CASSLAPGLVNTEAFF. CDR3 bases: TGTGCCAGCAGCTTAGCTCCCGGGTTGGTGAACACTGAAGCTTTCTTT. The variable domain in full, with the rest retrieved from reference TRBV7-2 and TRBJ1-1, is GAGVSQSPSNKVTEKGKDVELRCDPISGHTALYWYRQSLGQGLEFLIYFQGNSAPDKSGLPSDRFSAERTGGSVSTLTIQRTQQEDSAVYLCASSLAPGLVNTEAFFGQGTRLTVV.

This clone was detected ten times or more. The rearrangement links TRBV2 to TRBJ2-1; 10 bases are a match to TRBD2. The germline gives CDR1 SNHLY, CDR2 FYNNEI. The CDR3 sequence is 16 residues long. Trimming removed 4 bases from V and 9 bases from J; junction bases left unmatched: 12. CDR3 nucleotides: TGTGCCAGCAGTGCCCGGGGGACTAGCGATTTCAGTGAGCAGTTCTTC. It specifies CASSARGTSDFSEQFF.

V and J are TRBV7-9 and TRBJ2-2; no clear D. Trimming took off 8 bases at V and 8 bases at J, with 12 bases between the two ends. The CDR3 consists of 12 residues. Germline CDR1 and CDR2: SEHNR and FQNEAQ (reference sequence). The CDR3 DNA is TGTGCCAGCTCCTTGAGTACTGGGGAGCTGTTTTTT. Translated, it gives CASSLSTGELFF.

This clone was found once. The chain combines TRBV6-2 or TRBV6-3 with TRBJ2-6; no clear D. V was trimmed by 5 bases and J by 0 bases, leaving 14 bases between them. The germline V gene encodes CDR1 MNHEY and CDR2 SVGEGT. There are 17 residues in the CDR3. In DNA form, the CDR3 reads TGTGCCAGCAGTCCCCTAGATCCCAGCTCTGGGGCCAACGTCCTGACTTTC. It specifies CASSPLDPSSGANVLTF.

The rearrangement uses TRBV28 and TRBJ2-7; 7 positions agree with TRBD1. Looked up from germline, CDR1 is MDHEN and CDR2 is SYDVKM. The CDR3 has 14 amino acids. V was clipped by 5 bases and J by 5 bases; unmatched bases: 9. DNA for the CDR3: TGTGCCAGCAGTATGTTGGGTACAGGGGACGAGCAGTACTTC. Encoded protein: CASSMLGTGDEQYF.

The chain has TRBV6-6 and TRBJ2-7; unclear D gene. V lost 7 bases to trimming and J lost 1 base, with 8 bases between them. The CDR3 loop spans 12 amino acids. Germline V gene data show CDR1 as MNHNY and CDR2 as SVGAGI (reference sequence). This chain's CDR3 is CASNSGSYEQYF. The DNA of the CDR3 is TGTGCCAGCAATAGTGGTTCCTACGAGCAGTACTTC.

This sequence joins TRBV2 and TRBJ1-2; the D is unclear. Trimming took 6 bases from V and 7 from J, leaving 15 bases between them. Germline values: CDR1 SNHLY, CDR2 FYNNEI. CDR3 size: 13 residues. The CDR3 coding sequence is TGTGCCAGCAGACCCAGCCGGAATGGTGGCTACACCTTC. Its protein is CASRPSRNGGYTF.

The count of this clone is one. The chain is built from TRBV5-1 and TRBJ1-5; TRBD1 is a possible D gene (6 bases). This CDR3 region has 15 residues. Germline V gene sequence: CDR1 SGHRS, CDR2 YFSETQ. Trimming took 4 bases from V and 4 from J, leaving 15 bases between them. Written as DNA, the CDR3 is TGCGCCAGCAGCGCAGGGGCAGGGGAGAATCAGCCCCAGCATTTT. It encodes CASSAGAGENQPQHF.

This clone occurred once. The chain links TRBV12-3 or TRBV12-4 to TRBJ1-1; no firm D call. V was pared by 4 bases and J by 5 bases, with 11 bases between. This CDR3 has 13 residues. CDR3 region: CASSYALRTEAFF. The CDR3 DNA reads as TGTGCCAGCAGTTACGCTCTCCGGACTGAAGCTTTCTTT.